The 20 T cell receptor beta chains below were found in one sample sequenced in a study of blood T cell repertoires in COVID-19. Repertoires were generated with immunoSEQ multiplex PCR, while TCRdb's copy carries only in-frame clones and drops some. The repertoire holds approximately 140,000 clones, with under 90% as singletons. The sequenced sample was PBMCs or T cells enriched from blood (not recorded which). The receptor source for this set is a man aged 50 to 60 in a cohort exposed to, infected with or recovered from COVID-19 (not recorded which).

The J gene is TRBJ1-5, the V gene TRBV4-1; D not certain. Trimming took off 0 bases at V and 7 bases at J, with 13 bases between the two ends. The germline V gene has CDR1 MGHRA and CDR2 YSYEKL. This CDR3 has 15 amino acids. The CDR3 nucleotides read TGCGCCAGCAGCCAAGATGGCACCCTCGGGCAGCCCCAGCATTTT. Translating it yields CASSQDGTLGQPQHF.

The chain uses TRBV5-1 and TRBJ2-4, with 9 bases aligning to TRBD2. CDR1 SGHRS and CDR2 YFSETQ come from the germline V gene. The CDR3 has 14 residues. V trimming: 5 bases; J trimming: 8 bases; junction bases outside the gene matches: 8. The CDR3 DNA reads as TGCGCCAGCAGGATAGCGGGAGCGCGAGACATTCAGTACTTC. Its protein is CASRIAGARDIQYF.

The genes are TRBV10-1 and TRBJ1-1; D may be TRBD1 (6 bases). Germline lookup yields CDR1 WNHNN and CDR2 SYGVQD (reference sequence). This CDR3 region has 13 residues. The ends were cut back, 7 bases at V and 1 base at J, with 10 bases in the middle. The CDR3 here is CASMARGNTEAFF. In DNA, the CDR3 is TGCGCCAGCATGGCCAGGGGGAACACTGAAGCTTTCTTT.

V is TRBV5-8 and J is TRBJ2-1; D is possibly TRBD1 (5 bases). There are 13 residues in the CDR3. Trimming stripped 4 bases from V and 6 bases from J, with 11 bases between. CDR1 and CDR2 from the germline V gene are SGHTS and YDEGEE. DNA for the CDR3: TGTGCCAGCAGCCTGACAGCCCGCAATGAGCAGTTCTTC. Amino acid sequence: CASSLTARNEQFF.

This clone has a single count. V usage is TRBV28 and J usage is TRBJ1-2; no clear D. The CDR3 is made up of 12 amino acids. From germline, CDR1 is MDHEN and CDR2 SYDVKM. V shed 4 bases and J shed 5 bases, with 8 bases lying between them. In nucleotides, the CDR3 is TGTGCCAGCAGTTCAGTTTATTATGGCTACACCTTC. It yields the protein CASSSVYYGYTF.

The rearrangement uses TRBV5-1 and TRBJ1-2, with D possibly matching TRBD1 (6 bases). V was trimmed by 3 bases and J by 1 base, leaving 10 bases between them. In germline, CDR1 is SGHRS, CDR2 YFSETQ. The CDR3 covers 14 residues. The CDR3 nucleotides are TGCGCCAGCAGCTACCAAGGGGGTAACTATGGCTACACCTTC. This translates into CASSYQGGNYGYTF.

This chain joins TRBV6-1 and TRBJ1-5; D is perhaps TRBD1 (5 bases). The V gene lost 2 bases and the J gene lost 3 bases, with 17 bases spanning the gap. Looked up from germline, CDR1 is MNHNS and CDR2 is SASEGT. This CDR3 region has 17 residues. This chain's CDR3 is CASSEHGFWGDNQPQHF. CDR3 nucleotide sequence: TGTGCCAGCAGTGAACATGGTTTCTGGGGGGACAATCAGCCCCAGCATTTT.

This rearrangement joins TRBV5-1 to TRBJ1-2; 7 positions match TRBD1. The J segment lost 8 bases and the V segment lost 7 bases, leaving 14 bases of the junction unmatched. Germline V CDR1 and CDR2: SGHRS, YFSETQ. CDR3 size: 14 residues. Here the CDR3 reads CASRSFADREGYTF. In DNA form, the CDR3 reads TGCGCCAGCCGGAGCTTCGCAGACAGGGAGGGCTACACCTTC.

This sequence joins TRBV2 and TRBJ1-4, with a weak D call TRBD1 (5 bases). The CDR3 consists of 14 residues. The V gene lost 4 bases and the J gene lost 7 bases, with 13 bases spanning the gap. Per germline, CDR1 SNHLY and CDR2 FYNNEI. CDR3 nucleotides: TGTGCCAGCAGTGTAGGGCAGGGTGGTGAAAAACTGTTTTTT. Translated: CASSVGQGGEKLFF.

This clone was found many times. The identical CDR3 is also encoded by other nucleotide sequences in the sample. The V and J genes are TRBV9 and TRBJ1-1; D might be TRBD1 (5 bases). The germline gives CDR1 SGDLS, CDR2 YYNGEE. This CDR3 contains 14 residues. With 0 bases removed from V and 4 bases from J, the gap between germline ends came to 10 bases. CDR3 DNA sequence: TGTGCCAGCAGCGTAGTAGCGGGGGGCACTGAAGCTTTCTTT. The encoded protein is CASSVVAGGTEAFF.

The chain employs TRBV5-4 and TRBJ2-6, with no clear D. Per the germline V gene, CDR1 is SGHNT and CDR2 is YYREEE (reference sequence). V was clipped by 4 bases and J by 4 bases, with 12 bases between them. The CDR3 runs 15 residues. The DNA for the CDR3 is TGTGCCAGCAGCCTGCGGTCCGCCGGGGCCAACGTCCTGACTTTC. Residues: CASSLRSAGANVLTF.

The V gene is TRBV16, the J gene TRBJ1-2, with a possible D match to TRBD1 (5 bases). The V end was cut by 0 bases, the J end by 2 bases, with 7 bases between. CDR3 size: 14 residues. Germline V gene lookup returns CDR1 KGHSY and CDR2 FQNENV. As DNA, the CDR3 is TGTGCCAGCAGCCAATCGGGACTCAACTATGGCTACACCTTC. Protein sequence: CASSQSGLNYGYTF.

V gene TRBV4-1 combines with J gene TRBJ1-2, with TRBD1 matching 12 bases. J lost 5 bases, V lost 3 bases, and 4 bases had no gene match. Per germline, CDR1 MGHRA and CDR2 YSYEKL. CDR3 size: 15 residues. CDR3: CASSQGTGGLYGYTF. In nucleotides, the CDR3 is TGCGCCAGCAGCCAGGGGACAGGGGGCTTGTATGGCTACACCTTC.

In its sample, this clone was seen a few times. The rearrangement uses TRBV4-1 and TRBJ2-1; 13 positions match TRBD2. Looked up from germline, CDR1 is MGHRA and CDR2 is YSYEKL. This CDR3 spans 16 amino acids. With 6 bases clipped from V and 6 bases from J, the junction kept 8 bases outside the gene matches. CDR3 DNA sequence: TGCGCCAGCAGTCGCGCGGGACTAGCGGGACTCAATGAGCAGTTCTTC. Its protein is CASSRAGLAGLNEQFF.

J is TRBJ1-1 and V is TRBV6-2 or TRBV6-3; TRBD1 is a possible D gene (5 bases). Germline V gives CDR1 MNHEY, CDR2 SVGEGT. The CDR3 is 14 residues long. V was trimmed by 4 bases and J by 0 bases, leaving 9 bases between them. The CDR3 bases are TGTGCCAGCAGTTTCGGACACCTGAACACTGAAGCTTTCTTT. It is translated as CASSFGHLNTEAFF.

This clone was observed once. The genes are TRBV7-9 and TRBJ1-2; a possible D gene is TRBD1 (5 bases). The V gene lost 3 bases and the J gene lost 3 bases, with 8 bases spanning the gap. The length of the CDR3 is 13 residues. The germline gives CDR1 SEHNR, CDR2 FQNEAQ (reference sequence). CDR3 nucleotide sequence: TGTGCCAGCAGCTTGACAGCTGACTATGGCTACACCTTC. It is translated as CASSLTADYGYTF.

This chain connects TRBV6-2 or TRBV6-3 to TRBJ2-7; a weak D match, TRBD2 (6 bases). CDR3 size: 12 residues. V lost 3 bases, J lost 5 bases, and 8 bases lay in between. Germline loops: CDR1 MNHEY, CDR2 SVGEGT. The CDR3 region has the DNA TGTGCCAGCAGTTATAGGAGGGACGAGCAGTACTTC. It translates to CASSYRRDEQYF.

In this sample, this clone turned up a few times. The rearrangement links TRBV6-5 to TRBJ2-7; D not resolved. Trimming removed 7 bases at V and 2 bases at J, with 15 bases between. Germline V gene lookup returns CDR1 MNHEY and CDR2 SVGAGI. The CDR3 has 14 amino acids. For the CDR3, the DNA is TGTGCCAGCAATTTGGGTTTAGGAGCCTACGAGCAGTACTTC. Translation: CASNLGLGAYEQYF.

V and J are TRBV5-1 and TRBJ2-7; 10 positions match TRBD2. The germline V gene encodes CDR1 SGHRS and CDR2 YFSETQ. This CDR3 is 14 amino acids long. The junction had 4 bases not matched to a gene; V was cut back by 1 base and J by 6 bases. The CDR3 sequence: CASSLPRTSGEQYF. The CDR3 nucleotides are TGCGCCAGCAGCTTGCCCCGGACTAGCGGCGAGCAGTACTTC.

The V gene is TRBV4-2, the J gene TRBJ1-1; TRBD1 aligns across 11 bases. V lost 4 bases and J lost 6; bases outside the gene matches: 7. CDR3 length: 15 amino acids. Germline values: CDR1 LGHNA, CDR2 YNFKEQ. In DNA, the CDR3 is TGTGCCAGCAGCCTCGTCGGACAGGGGGCCGCTGAAGCTTTCTTT. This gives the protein CASSLVGQGAAEAFF.